This T cell receptor beta chain was obtained from a study of blood T cell repertoires in COVID-19. Study at large: Specimens from acute and convalescent COVID-19 originated in the United States, Italy and Spain. From T cells, B-cell-depleted T cells, or PBMCs came the material, which was cDNA or gDNA.

This CDR3 spans 15 amino acids. Looked up from germline, CDR1 is SGHDT and CDR2 is YYEEEE. The V segment lost 0 bases and the J segment 2 bases; nucleotides outside the gene matches: 3. Authors' methods: It was from reference gene primer amplification that nucleated cell counts were estimated. The data were produced by immunoSEQ multiplex PCR, yet TCRdb's version contains in-frame clones alone and is incomplete. V and J calls and clone size are as listed in that table; D and trimming were resolved from the DNA. The table shows around 260,000 clones, with about 89% occurring only once. The source of this sequence is a man in his forties or fifties who had recovered from COVID-19. The sample consisted of peripheral blood. The chain recombines TRBV5-6 with TRBJ2-3; the match to TRBD2 covers 7 bases. The CDR3 sequence is CASSLVRGVTDTQYF. DNA of the CDR3: TGTGCCAGCAGCTTGGTTCGGGGGGTCACAGATACGCAGTATTTT.